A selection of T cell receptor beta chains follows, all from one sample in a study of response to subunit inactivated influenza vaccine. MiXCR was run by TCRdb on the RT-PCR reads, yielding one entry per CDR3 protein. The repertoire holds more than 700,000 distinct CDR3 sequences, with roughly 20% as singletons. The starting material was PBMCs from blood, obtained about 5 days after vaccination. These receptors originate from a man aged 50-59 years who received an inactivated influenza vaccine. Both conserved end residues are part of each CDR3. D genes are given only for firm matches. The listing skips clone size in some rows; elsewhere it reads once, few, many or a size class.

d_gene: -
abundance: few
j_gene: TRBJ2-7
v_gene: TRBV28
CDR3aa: CASSLRGLVQTYEQYF
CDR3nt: TGTGCCAGCAGTTTAAGGGGTCTTGTGCAGACCTACGAGCAGTACTTC

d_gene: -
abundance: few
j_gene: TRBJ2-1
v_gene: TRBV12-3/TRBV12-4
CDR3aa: CASTSGDEQFF
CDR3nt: TGTGCCAGCACTTCCGGCGATGAGCAGTTCTTC

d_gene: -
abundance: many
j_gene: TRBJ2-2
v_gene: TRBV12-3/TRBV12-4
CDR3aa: CASSPIVSNGELFF
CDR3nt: TGTGCCAGCAGCCCAATCGTGTCAAACGGGGAGCTGTTTTTT

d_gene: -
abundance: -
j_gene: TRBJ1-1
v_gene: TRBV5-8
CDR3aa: CASSWGGAPTAFF
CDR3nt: TGTGCCAGCAGCTGGGGGGGGGCACCCACCGCTTTCTTT

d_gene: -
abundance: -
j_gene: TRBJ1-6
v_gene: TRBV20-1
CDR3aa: CSAKLEGNSPLHF
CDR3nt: TGCAGTGCTAAGCTGGAGGGAAACTCACCCCTCCACTTT

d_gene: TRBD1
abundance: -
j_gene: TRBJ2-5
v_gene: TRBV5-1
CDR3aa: CASKGGQATETQYF
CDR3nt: TGCGCCAGCAAGGGTGGACAGGCAACAGAGACCCAGTACTTC

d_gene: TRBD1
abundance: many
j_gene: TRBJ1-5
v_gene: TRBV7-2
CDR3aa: CASSDGQGAREPQHF
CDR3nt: TGTGCCAGCAGCGACGGACAGGGGGCAAGGGAGCCCCAGCATTTT

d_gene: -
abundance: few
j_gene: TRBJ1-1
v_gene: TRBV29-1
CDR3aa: CSEKGVGVAEAFF
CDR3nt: TGCAGCGAGAAAGGGGTGGGGGTCGCTGAAGCTTTCTTT

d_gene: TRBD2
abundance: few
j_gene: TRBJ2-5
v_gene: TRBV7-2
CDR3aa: CASSLAPGRAETQYF
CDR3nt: TGTGCCAGCAGCTTAGCCCCAGGGAGGGCAGAGACCCAGTACTTC

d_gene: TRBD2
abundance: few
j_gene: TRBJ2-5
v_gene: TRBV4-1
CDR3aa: CASSQDPAGGQETQYF
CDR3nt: TGCGCCAGCAGCCAAGACCCAGCGGGAGGGCAAGAGACCCAGTACTTC

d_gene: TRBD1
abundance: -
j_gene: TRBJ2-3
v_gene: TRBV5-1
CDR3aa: CASSYPGTESTDTQYF
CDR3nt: TGCGCCAGCAGCTACCCCGGGACAGAAAGCACAGATACGCAGTATTTT

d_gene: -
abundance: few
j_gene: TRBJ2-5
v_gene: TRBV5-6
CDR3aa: CASSWSAAGIGQYF
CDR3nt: TGTGCCAGCAGCTGGTCCGCTGCTGGGATAGGCCAGTACTTC

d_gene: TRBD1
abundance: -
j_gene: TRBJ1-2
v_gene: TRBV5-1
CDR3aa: CASSSGDRRTYGYTF
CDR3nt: TGCGCCAGCAGCTCAGGGGACAGGAGAACCTATGGCTACACCTTC

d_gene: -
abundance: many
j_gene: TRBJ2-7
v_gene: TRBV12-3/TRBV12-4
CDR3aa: CASSQGSAEQYF
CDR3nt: TGTGCCAGCAGCCAAGGGTCGGCCGAGCAGTACTTC

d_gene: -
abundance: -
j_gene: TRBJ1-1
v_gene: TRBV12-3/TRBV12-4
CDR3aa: CASSLTKAFF
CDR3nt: TGTGCCAGCAGCCTAACGAAAGCTTTCTTT

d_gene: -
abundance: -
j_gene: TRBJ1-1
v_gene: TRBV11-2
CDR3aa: CASRGKGPRGTEAFF
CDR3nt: TGTGCCAGCAGGGGGAAAGGCCCTAGGGGCACTGAAGCTTTCTTT

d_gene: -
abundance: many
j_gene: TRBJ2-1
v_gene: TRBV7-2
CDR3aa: CASSDRVAGTDNEQFF
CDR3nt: TGTGCCAGCAGCGACCGGGTGGCAGGGACCGACAATGAGCAGTTCTTC

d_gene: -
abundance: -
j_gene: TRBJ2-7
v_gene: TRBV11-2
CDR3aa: CASSLTDKYF
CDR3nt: TGTGCCAGCAGCCTGACAGACAAGTACTTC

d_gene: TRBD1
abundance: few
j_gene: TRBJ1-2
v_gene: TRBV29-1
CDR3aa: CSGGQSDYGYTF
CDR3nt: TGCAGCGGGGGACAGTCGGACTATGGCTACACCTTC

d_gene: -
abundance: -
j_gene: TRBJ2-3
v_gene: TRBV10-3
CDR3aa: CAISDYHNPGGTQYF
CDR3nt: TGTGCCATCAGTGACTACCACAACCCGGGTGGTACGCAGTATTTT

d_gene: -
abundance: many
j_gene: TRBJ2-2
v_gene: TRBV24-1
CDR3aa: CATSDSGRKNTGELFF
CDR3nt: TGTGCCACCAGTGATTCCGGACGGAAGAACACCGGGGAGCTGTTTTTT

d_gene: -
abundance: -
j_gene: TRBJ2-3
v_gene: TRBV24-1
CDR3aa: CATSDYRVDTQYF
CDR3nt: TGTGCCACCAGTGATTATCGGGTAGATACGCAGTATTTT

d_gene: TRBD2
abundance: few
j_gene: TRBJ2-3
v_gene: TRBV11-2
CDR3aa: CASSRSGGGGDTQYF
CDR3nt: TGTGCCAGCAGCAGAAGTGGCGGGGGGGGAGATACGCAGTATTTT

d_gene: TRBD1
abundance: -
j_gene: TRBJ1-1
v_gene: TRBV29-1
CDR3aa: CSVYAQGDMNTEAFF
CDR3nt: TGCAGCGTTTACGCACAGGGGGATATGAACACTGAAGCTTTCTTT

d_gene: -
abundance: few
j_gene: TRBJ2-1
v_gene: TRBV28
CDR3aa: CASSLLEGSNEQFF
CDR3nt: TGTGCCAGCAGTTTATTGGAGGGTAGCAATGAGCAGTTCTTC

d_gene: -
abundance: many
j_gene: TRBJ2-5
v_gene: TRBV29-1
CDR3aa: CSVDRGHLQETQYF
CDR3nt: TGCAGCGTTGACCGCGGACATCTTCAAGAGACCCAGTACTTC

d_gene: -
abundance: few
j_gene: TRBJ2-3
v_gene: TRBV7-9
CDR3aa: CASSLTNSVGVDTQYF
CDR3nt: TGTGCCAGCAGCTTAACCAATTCGGTGGGCGTTGATACGCAGTATTTT

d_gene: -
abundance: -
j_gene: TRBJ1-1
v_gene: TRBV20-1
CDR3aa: CSARMDIYTPNTEAFF
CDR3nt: TGCAGTGCTAGAATGGACATTTATACTCCGAACACTGAAGCTTTCTTT

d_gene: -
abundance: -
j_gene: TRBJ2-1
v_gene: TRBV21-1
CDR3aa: CASSKRGETSGKIDEQFF
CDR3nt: TGTGCCAGCAGCAAAAGGGGAGAGACTAGCGGGAAAATCGATGAGCAGTTCTTC

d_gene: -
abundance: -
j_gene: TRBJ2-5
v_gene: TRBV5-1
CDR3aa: CASSFGQPKQETQYF
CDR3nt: TGCGCCAGCAGCTTTGGACAGCCAAAACAAGAGACCCAGTACTTC

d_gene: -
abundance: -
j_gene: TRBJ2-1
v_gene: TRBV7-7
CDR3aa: CASSPRINNEQFF
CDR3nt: TGTGCTAGCAGCCCCCGGATTAACAATGAGCAGTTCTTC

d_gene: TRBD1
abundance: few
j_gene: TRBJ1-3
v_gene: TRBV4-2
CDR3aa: CASSPWDSSGNTIYF
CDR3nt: TGTGCCAGCAGCCCCTGGGACAGCTCTGGAAACACCATATATTTT

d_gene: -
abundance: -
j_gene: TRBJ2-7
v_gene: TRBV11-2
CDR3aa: CASSLTRVSHEQYF
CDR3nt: TGTGCCAGCAGCTTAACCAGGGTTTCCCACGAGCAGTACTTC

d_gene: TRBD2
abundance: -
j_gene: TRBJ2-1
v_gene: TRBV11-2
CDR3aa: CASSLVASGGASSRNEQFF
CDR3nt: TGTGCCAGCAGCTTAGTAGCTAGCGGGGGGGCATCTTCACGGAATGAGCAGTTCTTC

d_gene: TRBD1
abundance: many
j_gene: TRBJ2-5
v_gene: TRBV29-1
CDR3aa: CSVGQGAKETQYF
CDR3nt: TGCAGCGTTGGCCAGGGGGCTAAAGAGACCCAGTACTTC

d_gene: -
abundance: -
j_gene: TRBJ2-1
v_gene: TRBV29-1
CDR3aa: CSVGFQMSYNEQFF
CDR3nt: TGCAGCGTTGGTTTCCAAATGTCCTACAATGAGCAGTTCTTC

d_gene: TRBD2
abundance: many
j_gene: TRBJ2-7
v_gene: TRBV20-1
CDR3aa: CSAPGTSGSYEQYF
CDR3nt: TGCAGTGCACCTGGGACTAGCGGGAGCTACGAGCAGTACTTC

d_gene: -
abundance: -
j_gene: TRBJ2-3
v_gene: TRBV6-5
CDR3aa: CASSYSRTINPDTQYF
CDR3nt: TGTGCCAGCAGTTACTCGCGGACTATCAACCCAGATACGCAGTATTTT

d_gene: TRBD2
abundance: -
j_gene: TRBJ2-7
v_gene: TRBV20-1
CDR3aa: CSARRASGVSYEQYF
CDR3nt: TGCAGTGCTAGGAGAGCTAGCGGGGTGTCCTACGAGCAGTACTTC

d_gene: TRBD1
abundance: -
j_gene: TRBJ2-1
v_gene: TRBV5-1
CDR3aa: CASSLQTGVDEQFF
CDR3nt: TGCGCCAGCAGCTTGCAGACAGGGGTTGATGAGCAGTTCTTC

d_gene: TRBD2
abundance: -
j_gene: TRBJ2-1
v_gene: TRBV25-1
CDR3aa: CASSEFTSGRNEQFF
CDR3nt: TGTGCCAGCAGTGAATTTACTAGCGGGAGGAATGAGCAGTTCTTC

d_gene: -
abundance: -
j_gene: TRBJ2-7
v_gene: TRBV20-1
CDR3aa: CSARSVGFEQYF
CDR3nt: TGCAGTGCTAGATCTGTGGGATTCGAGCAGTACTTC

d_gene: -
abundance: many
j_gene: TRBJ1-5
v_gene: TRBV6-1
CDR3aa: CASRPGHNNQPQHF
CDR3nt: TGTGCCAGCAGACCCGGACATAACAATCAGCCCCAGCATTTT

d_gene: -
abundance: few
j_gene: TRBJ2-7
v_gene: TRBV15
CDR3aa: CATSRDSFYEQYF
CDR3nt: TGTGCCACCAGCAGAGATTCCTTCTACGAGCAGTACTTC

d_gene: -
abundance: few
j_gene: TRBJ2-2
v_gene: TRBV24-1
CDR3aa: CATSDPGRTGELFF
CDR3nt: TGTGCCACCAGTGATCCGGGTCGCACCGGGGAGCTGTTTTTT